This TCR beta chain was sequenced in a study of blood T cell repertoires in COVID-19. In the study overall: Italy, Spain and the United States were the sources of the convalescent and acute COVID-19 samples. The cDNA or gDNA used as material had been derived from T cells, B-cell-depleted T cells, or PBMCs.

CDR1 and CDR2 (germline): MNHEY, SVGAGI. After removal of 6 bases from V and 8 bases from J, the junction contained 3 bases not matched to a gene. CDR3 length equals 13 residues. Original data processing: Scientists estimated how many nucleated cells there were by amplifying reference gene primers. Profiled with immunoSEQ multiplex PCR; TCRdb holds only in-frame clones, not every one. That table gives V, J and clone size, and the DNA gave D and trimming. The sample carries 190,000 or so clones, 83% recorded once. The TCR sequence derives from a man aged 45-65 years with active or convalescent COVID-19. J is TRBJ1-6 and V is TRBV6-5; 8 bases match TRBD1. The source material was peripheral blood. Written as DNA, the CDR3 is TGTGCCAGCAGCGGACAGGGAGATTCACCCCTCCACTTT. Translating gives CASSGQGDSPLHF.